Sequencing of this T cell receptor beta chain was carried out in a study of cytomegalovirus exposure and HLA in healthy donors. Study-wide context: A previous analysis identified 95 million to 120 million unique TCR beta sequences derived from around 200 million T cells. The study placed 80% to 85% of its approximately 380 genotyped donors in the Caucasian-associated ancestry cluster.

PCR amplification relied on 60 Vbeta primers (plus 13 Jbeta primers). This table comes from immunoSEQ multiplex PCR, and its TCRdb copy is limited to in-frame clones, with some not included. Found here are 64,000 or so clones, about two thirds of them singletons; the top ten hold approximately 7.6%. The CDR3 is 15 amino acids. V was shortened by 7 bases and J by 6 bases, with 21 bases between the two germline ends. Germline V lookup: CDR1 MNHEY, CDR2 SMNVEV (reference sequence). The sequencing sample was made of PBMCs. The sequence was collected from a man in his forties in good health and CMV-seropositive. The chain joins TRBV27 to TRBJ1-1, with D perhaps TRBD1 (6 bases). CDR3 sequence (DNA): TGTGCCAGCACCCCAGGGGCAGGGCTTCTATCTGAAGCTTTCTTT. Residues: CASTPGAGLLSEAFF.